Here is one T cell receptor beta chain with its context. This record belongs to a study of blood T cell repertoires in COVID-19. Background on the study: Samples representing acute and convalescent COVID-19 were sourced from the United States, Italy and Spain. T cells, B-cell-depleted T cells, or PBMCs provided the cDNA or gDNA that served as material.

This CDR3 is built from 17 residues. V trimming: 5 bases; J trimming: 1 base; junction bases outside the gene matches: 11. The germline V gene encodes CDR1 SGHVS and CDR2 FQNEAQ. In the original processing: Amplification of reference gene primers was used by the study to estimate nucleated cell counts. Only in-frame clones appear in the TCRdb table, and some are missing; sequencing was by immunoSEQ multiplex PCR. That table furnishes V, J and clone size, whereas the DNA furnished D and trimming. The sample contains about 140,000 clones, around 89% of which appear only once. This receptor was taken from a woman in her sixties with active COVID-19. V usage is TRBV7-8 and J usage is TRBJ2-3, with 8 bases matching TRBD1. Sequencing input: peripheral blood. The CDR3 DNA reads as TGTGCCAGCAGCCCCCAGGGGACAGGTTGGGGCACAGATACGCAGTATTTT. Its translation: CASSPQGTGWGTDTQYF.